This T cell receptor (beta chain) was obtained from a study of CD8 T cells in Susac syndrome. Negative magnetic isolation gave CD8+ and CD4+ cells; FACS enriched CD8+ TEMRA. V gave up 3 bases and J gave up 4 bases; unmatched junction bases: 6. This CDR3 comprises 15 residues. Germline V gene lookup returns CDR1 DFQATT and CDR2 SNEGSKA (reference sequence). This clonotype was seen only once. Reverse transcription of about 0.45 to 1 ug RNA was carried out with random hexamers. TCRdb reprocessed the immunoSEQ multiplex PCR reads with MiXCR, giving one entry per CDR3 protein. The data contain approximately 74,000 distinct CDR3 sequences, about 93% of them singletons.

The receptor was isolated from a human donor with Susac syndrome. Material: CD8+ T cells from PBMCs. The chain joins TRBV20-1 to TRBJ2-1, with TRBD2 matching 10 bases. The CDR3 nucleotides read TGCAGTGCTAGCGTTAGCGGGGGGCCTTACAATGAGCAGTTCTTC. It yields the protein CSASVSGGPYNEQFF.